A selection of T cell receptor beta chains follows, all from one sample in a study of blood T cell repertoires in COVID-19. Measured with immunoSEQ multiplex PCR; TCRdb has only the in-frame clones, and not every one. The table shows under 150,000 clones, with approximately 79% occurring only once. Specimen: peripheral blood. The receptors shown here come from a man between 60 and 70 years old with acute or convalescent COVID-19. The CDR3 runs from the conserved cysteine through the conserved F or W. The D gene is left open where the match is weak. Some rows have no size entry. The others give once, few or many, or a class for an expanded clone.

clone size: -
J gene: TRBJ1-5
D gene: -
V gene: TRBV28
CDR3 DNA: TGTGCCAGCAAATCAGGGAACCGCCAGCCCCAGCATTTT
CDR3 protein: CASKSGNRQPQHF

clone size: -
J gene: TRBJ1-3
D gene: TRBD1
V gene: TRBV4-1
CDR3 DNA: TGCGCCAGCAGCCAAGAGGGACAGGGAGGCCTGGCCCCTGGAAACACCATATATTTT
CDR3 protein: CASSQEGQGGLAPGNTIYF

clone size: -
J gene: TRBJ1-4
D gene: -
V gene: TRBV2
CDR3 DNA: TGTGCCAGCCGGGGGGCCAGGCCTAATGAAAAACTGTTTTTT
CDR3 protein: CASRGARPNEKLFF

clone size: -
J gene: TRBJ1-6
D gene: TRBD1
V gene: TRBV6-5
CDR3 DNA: TGTGCCAGCAGTCGCGGGACAGGGGATAATTCACCCCTCCACTTT
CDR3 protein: CASSRGTGDNSPLHF

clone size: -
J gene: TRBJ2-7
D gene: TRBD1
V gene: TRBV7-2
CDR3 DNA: TGTGCCAGCAGCTTGGGACAGGCCGAATACTACGAGCAGTACTTC
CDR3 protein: CASSLGQAEYYEQYF

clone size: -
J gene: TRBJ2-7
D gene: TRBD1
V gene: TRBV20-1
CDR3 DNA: TGCAGTGTAAAGGGGGCCGACGAGCAGTACTTC
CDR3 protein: CSVKGADEQYF

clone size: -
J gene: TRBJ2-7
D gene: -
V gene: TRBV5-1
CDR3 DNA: TGCGCCAGCAGCTTGGAGGAGGGTGGCGAGCAGTACTTC
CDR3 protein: CASSLEEGGEQYF

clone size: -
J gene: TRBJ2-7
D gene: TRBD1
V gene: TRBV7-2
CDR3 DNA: TGTGCCAGCAGCCCCCCAGGGGGTCCCTACGAGCAGTACTTC
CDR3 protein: CASSPPGGPYEQYF

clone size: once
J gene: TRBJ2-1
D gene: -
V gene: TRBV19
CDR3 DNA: TGTGCCAGTAGCCAAGGTTGGGAGAAAATCTACAATGAGCAGTTCTTC
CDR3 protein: CASSQGWEKIYNEQFF

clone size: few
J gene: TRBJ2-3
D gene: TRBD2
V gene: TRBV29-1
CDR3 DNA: TGCAGCGTTGAAGATCTTCTCGGAGCTAGCGGGGGCACAGATACGCAGTATTTT
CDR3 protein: CSVEDLLGASGGTDTQYF

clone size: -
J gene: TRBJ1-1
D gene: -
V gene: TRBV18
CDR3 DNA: TGTGCCAGCTCACCCAATTTCCTGAACACTGAAGCTTTCTTT
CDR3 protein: CASSPNFLNTEAFF

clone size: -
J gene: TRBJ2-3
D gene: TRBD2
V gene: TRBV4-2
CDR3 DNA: TGTGCCAGCAGCCCGGGACTAGCGGGAGGGCAGGATACGCAGTATTTT
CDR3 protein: CASSPGLAGGQDTQYF